Below are 26 T cell receptor beta chains sequenced from a single sample in a study of CD8+ T cells in alopecia areata. Treatment given: oral pan-JAK inhibitor, 5-10 mg twice daily. Extracted RNA was reverse transcribed, and the resulting cDNA served as sequencing template. Sequencing was performed with immunoSEQ multiplex PCR; in TCRdb, only in-frame clones are kept and a portion is missing. The sample lists about 220,000 clones, about 50% seen once, with around 1.5% in the top ten. Sample: CD4+ T cells sorted from blood, taken at week 4, from a patient treated with tofacitinib. The source is a human donor with alopecia areata.

The chain uses TRBV20-1 and TRBJ2-2; D not resolved. Germline lookup yields CDR1 DFQATT and CDR2 SNEGSKA (reference sequence). Between the trimmed V and J ends, which lost 2 bases and 7 bases, there was a span of 5 bases. This CDR3 is 11 amino acids long. The DNA of the CDR3 is TGCAGTGCTAGAAATGACGGGGAGCTGTTTTTT. Protein product: CSARNDGELFF.

This clone was picked up a small number of times. This chain connects TRBV30 to TRBJ1-5; no definite D call. The V gene lost 0 bases and the J gene lost 7 bases, with 16 bases spanning the gap. This CDR3 is 15 amino acids long. CDR1 and CDR2 from the germline V gene are GTSNPN and SVGIG (reference sequence). CDR3 sequence: CAWSVNNPGAQPQHF. DNA of the CDR3: TGTGCCTGGAGTGTGAACAACCCAGGCGCCCAGCCCCAGCATTTT.

The J gene is TRBJ1-5, the V gene TRBV29-1; D remains ambiguous. Germline values: CDR1 SQVTM, CDR2 ANQGSEA. The CDR3 extends over 12 amino acids. Trimming left V 6 bases short and J 4 bases short, with 10 bases between. The CDR3 region is CSVGAQNQPQHF. Here the CDR3 DNA reads TGCAGCGTGGGAGCGCAAAATCAGCCCCAGCATTTT.

J is TRBJ1-1 and V is TRBV9, with TRBD1 matching over 7 bases. The CDR3 totals 13 residues. Germline CDR1 and CDR2: SGDLS and YYNGEE. V lost 0 bases and J lost 5; bases outside the gene matches: 1. The CDR3 reads CASSVVRGTEAFF. For the CDR3, the DNA is TGTGCCAGCAGCGTAGTCAGGGGGACTGAAGCTTTCTTT.

This rearrangement joins TRBV2 to TRBJ2-4, with 10 nucleotides matching TRBD1. The V segment lost 8 bases and the J segment 11 bases; nucleotides outside the gene matches: 15. This CDR3 is 15 amino acids long. Germline V CDR1 and CDR2: SNHLY, FYNNEI. CDR3 region: CASRSGTGATSFQYF. CDR3 bases: TGTGCCAGCCGATCCGGGACAGGGGCCACTAGTTTTCAGTACTTC.

The chain links TRBV4-1 to TRBJ1-5, with a possible D match to TRBD1 (5 bases). The germline V and J ends were trimmed by 0 bases and 5 bases, with 11 bases remaining between them. CDR3 size: 15 residues. The germline V gene encodes CDR1 MGHRA and CDR2 YSYEKL. CDR3 amino acids: CASSQDRDGYQPQHF. CDR3 nucleotide sequence: TGCGCCAGCAGCCAAGACCGGGACGGATATCAGCCCCAGCATTTT.

This chain joins TRBV9 and TRBJ1-2; D is ambiguous. Germline V lookup: CDR1 SGDLS, CDR2 YYNGEE. The ends were cut back, 0 bases at V and 4 bases at J, with 7 bases in the middle. The CDR3 runs 13 residues. DNA for the CDR3: TGTGCCAGCAGCGTAGGGGGTAGCTATGGCTACACCTTC. Protein product: CASSVGGSYGYTF. Together with reference TRBV9 and TRBJ1-2, the CDR3 gives the full variable domain: DSGVTQTPKHLITATGQRVTLRCSPRSGDLSVYWYQQSLDQGLQFLIQYYNGEERAKGNILERFSAQQFPDLHSELNLSSLELGDSALYFCASSVGGSYGYTFGSGTRLTVV.

This chain connects TRBV27 to TRBJ1-6; maybe TRBD1 (5 bases). Germline CDR1 and CDR2: MNHEY and SMNVEV (reference sequence). The ends were cut back, 0 bases at V and 4 bases at J, with 10 bases in the middle. The CDR3 sequence is 16 residues long. The CDR3 loop reads CASSLSQGIYNSPLHF. CDR3 in DNA: TGTGCCAGCAGTTTATCCCAGGGTATTTATAATTCACCCCTCCACTTT.

The chain is built from TRBV30 and TRBJ2-7; D ambiguous. The V end was cut by 3 bases, the J end by 0 bases, with 9 bases between. CDR3 size: 13 residues. Germline CDR1 is GTSNPN and CDR2 is SVGIG (reference sequence). CDR3 DNA: TGTGCCTGGAGACCGGAGACCTCCTACGAGCAGTACTTC. This sequence encodes CAWRPETSYEQYF. The full variable domain, rest sourced from reference TRBV30 and TRBJ2-7, is SQTIHQWPATLVQPVGSPLSLECTVEGTSNPNLYWYRQAAGRGLQLLFYSVGIGQISSEVPQNLSASRPQDRQFILSSKKLLLSDSGFYLCAWRPETSYEQYFGPGTRLTVT.

The chain combines TRBV14 with TRBJ1-2; D unclear. The CDR3 sequence is 14 residues long. The germline V gene has CDR1 SGHDN and CDR2 FVKESK. The V end lost 4 bases, the J end lost 3 bases, and 12 bases lay between the germline ends. The CDR3 region is CASSPRWGYYGYTF. CDR3 sequence (DNA): TGTGCCAGCAGCCCCCGGTGGGGATACTATGGCTACACCTTC.

The chain couples TRBV29-1 to TRBJ1-6; 7 bases are shared with TRBD1. CDR3 length: 14 amino acids. V dropped 8 bases and J dropped 3; count of bases not matched to a gene: 7. Germline values: CDR1 SQVTM, CDR2 ANQGSEA. The CDR3 region has the DNA TGCAGCCCCCCAGGGGGGGACTATAATTCACCCCTCCACTTT. As protein: CSPPGGDYNSPLHF.

The chain employs TRBV7-2 and TRBJ1-2; 11 bases map to TRBD1. J lost 4 bases, V lost 5 bases, and 9 bases had no gene match. The CDR3 sequence is 16 residues long. CDR1 is SGHTA and CDR2 is FQGNSA in the germline V gene. CDR3 DNA: TGTGCCAGCAGCCGGGCCGGGACAGGGGGGATCTATGGCTACACCTTC. This gives the protein CASSRAGTGGIYGYTF.

This sequence joins TRBV29-1 and TRBJ2-7, with 13 nucleotides matching TRBD2. CDR3 length: 15 residues. Per germline, CDR1 SQVTM and CDR2 ANQGSEA. V trimming: 5 bases; J trimming: 7 bases; junction bases outside the gene matches: 11. The CDR3 sequence: CSVPGTSGARGEQYF. Here the CDR3 DNA reads TGCAGCGTTCCGGGGACTAGCGGGGCCCGGGGGGAGCAGTACTTC.

J is TRBJ2-2 and V is TRBV7-9, with 8 bases fitting TRBD2. Per the germline V gene, CDR1 is SEHNR and CDR2 is FQNEAQ (reference sequence). V dropped 2 bases and J dropped 4; count of bases not matched to a gene: 9. This CDR3 has 17 residues. The CDR3 here is CASSLPTVGTSTGELFF. CDR3 DNA: TGTGCCAGCAGCTTACCAACTGTGGGGACTAGCACCGGGGAGCTGTTTTTT.

This clone was picked up a small number of times. The rearrangement uses TRBV10-3 and TRBJ2-2, with D possibly called TRBD1 or TRBD2 (7 bases each). This CDR3 has 13 amino acids. Germline loops: CDR1 ENHRY, CDR2 SYGVKD. V was cut by 11 bases and J by 4 bases, with 14 bases left in between. The CDR3 protein is CAAAGGATGELFF. The CDR3 nucleotides read TGTGCCGCCGCAGGGGGGGCCACCGGGGAGCTGTTTTTT.

The V and J genes are TRBV14 and TRBJ2-7; 7 positions match TRBD1. CDR3 length: 16 residues. The V gene's germline CDR1 is SGHDN and CDR2 FVKESK. V lost 4 bases and J lost 0; bases outside the gene matches: 9. The CDR3 region has the DNA TGTGCCAGCAGCCGAACTTCCGGGACAGTCTCCTACGAGCAGTACTTC. Translated, it gives CASSRTSGTVSYEQYF. Drawing the rest from reference TRBV14 and TRBJ2-7, the complete variable domain is EAGVTQFPSHSVIEKGQTVTLRCDPISGHDNLYWYRRVMGKEIKFLLHFVKESKQDESGMPNNRFLAERTGGTYSTLKVQPAELEDSGVYFCASSRTSGTVSYEQYFGPGTRLTVT.

In the case of this clone: Other DNA sequences from this sample encode an identical CDR3 as well. The chain joins TRBV27 to TRBJ1-2; possible D gene TRBD1, 6 bases. The germline gives CDR1 MNHEY, CDR2 SMNVEV (reference sequence). The CDR3 is 13 amino acids. V lost 5 bases, J lost 5 bases, and 12 bases lay in between. CDR3 residues: CASSPTQGYGYTF. Here the CDR3 DNA reads TGTGCCAGCAGTCCGACGCAGGGGTATGGCTACACCTTC.

J is TRBJ2-1 and V is TRBV11-2, with D perhaps TRBD1 (6 bases). This CDR3 spans 16 amino acids. The germline gives CDR1 SGHAT, CDR2 FQNNGV. The V end was cut by 0 bases, the J end by 0 bases, with 9 bases between. As DNA, the CDR3 is TGTGCCAGCAGCTTAGAGGTAGGGGGCTCCTACAATGAGCAGTTCTTC. It is translated as CASSLEVGGSYNEQFF.

V usage is TRBV10-2 and J usage is TRBJ1-5; the D is unclear. The CDR3 runs 14 residues. Germline CDR1 WSHSY, CDR2 SAAADI. V lost 6 bases and J 0 bases, leaving 9 bases between the germline ends. The CDR3 loop is CASRGMNSNQPQHF. As DNA, the CDR3 is TGCGCCAGCAGAGGTATGAATAGCAATCAGCCCCAGCATTTT.

Worth noting for this clone: A read error may be the cause here, since a much bigger clone is one base away. The chain joins TRBV7-2 to TRBJ2-3; D is undetermined. Germline values: CDR1 SGHTA, CDR2 FQGNSA. V gave up 6 bases and J gave up 2 bases, with 6 bases separating them. The CDR3 sequence is 12 residues long. Here the CDR3 DNA reads TGTGCCAGCAGTACTTACACAGATACGCAGTATTTT. Its translation is CASSTYTDTQYF.

The CDR3 spells CASSQESGFSGAYGYTF. The CDR3 nucleotides read TGCGCCAGCAGCCAAGAATCCGGGTTTTCGGGTGCTTATGGCTACACCTTC. The J gene is TRBJ1-2, the V gene TRBV4-3; D gene unclear. The CDR3 extends over 17 amino acids. Germline V lookup: CDR1 LGHNA, CDR2 YSLEER. The V end was cut by 0 bases, the J end by 5 bases, with 19 bases between.

The rearrangement joins TRBV2 to TRBJ2-5; the D gene is possibly TRBD2 (5 bases). The CDR3 has 16 residues. V gave up 3 bases and J gave up 1 base, with 15 bases separating them. Per the germline V gene, CDR1 is SNHLY and CDR2 is FYNNEI. The CDR3 DNA sequence: TGTGCCAGCAGTGATATTGGGAGAGGAAGCCAAGAGACCCAGTACTTC. Protein sequence: CASSDIGRGSQETQYF.

The V call is TRBV7-3, the J call TRBJ2-1; TRBD2 matches 8 bases. V lost 6 bases, J lost 5 bases, and 9 bases stayed unmatched. The CDR3 contains 15 residues. CDR1 is SGHTA and CDR2 is FQGTGA in the germline V gene. For the CDR3, the DNA is TGTGCCAGCAGGCGAAAGAGTAGCGGGGACAATGAGCAGTTCTTC. Amino acids: CASRRKSSGDNEQFF.

Remarks on this clone: The sample has other DNA sequences that encode this CDR3 too. The gene calls are TRBV30 and TRBJ2-7, with 12 nucleotides matching TRBD2. The length of the CDR3 is 13 residues. V shed 4 bases and J 4 bases; nucleotides not matched to a gene: 2. CDR1 is GTSNPN and CDR2 is SVGIG in the germline V gene (reference sequence). The CDR3 region has the DNA TGTGCCTGGACGACTAGCGGGGGATACGAGCAGTACTTC. It is translated as CAWTTSGGYEQYF.

As for this clone: At the DNA level, this CDR3 is encoded by other sequences in the same sample as well. This chain links TRBV29-1 with TRBJ2-5; perhaps D is TRBD1 or TRBD2 (6 bases each). Looked up from germline, CDR1 is SQVTM and CDR2 is ANQGSEA. V was pared by 4 bases and J by 5 bases, with 8 bases between. The CDR3 has 11 residues. CDR3 nucleotides: TGCAGCGTTGGGGGGGCTGAGACCCAGTACTTC. Protein product: CSVGGAETQYF.

The rearrangement links TRBV29-1 to TRBJ1-2; D unclear. The germline CDR1 and CDR2 sequences are SQVTM and ANQGSEA. The CDR3 has 11 amino acids. CDR3 nucleotide sequence: TGCACCGTACTTGGCAGCTATGGCTACACCTTC. Translated: CTVLGSYGYTF.